This entry lists 31 T cell receptor beta chains sequenced from one sample in a study of blood T cell repertoires in COVID-19 (dated by TCRdb to 2018 to 2020). Libraries were constructed by the immunoSEQ multiplex PCR assay. The source is immuneACCESS, and TCRdb retained only in-frame sequences with V and J called. Part of the clones is not carried over; for the studies checked, unresolved V genes explain less than half of this, and the remainder is unexplained. The sample table shows roughly 260,000 clones, and roughly 87% are seen once. The top ten constitute just over 2.5% of the sample. The specimen was PBMCs or T cells enriched from blood (not recorded which). The receptor set was obtained from a woman aged 25 to 39 with acute COVID-19.

V gene TRBV18 combines with J gene TRBJ1-3; no definite D call. The CDR3 spans 13 residues. V was pared by 4 bases and J by 3 bases, with 7 bases between. Germline V gene sequence: CDR1 KGHSH, CDR2 LQKENI. The chain's CDR3 is CASSRPSGNTIYF. The CDR3 DNA follows: TGTGCCAGCTCACGTCCCAGTGGAAACACCATATATTTT.

The chain uses TRBV7-9 and TRBJ2-7; 9 bases are a match to TRBD1. The CDR3 runs 15 residues. Germline V gives CDR1 SEHNR, CDR2 FQNEAQ (reference sequence). V lost 6 bases, J lost 6 bases, and 12 bases stayed unmatched. CDR3 residues: CASSLTGTGKTEQYF. DNA for the CDR3: TGTGCCAGCAGTCTAACCGGGACAGGGAAAACCGAGCAGTACTTC.

The V call is TRBV15, the J call TRBJ1-1, with D possibly being TRBD1 (6 bases). CDR3 length equals 16 residues. Per germline, CDR1 LNHNV and CDR2 YYDKDF (reference sequence). V gave up 0 bases and J gave up 11 bases, with 22 bases separating them. CDR3 sequence: CATSRDGTGTSRSAFF. DNA of the CDR3: TGTGCCACCAGCAGAGATGGCACCGGGACATCCCGGTCGGCTTTCTTT. Complete variable domain (other parts from reference TRBV15 and TRBJ1-1): DAMVIQNPRYQVTQFGKPVTLSCSQTLNHNVMYWYQQKSSQAPKLLFHYYDKDFNNEADTPDNFQSRRPNTSFCFLDIRSPGLGDTAMYLCATSRDGTGTSRSAFFGQGTRLTVV.

The CDR3 is CASSPQRYGYTF. In DNA form, the CDR3 reads TGTGCCAGCAGTCCCCAGCGCTATGGCTACACCTTC. The chain uses TRBV6-6 and TRBJ1-2; D gene ambiguous. The CDR3 loop spans 12 amino acids. V lost 5 bases to trimming and J lost 4 bases, with 8 bases between them. CDR1 and CDR2 (germline): MNHNY, SVGAGI (reference sequence).

J is TRBJ2-7 and V is TRBV7-6; 12 bases are shared with TRBD1. CDR3 size: 17 residues. V shed 2 bases, J shed 6 bases, and the junction held 11 bases outside the gene matches. In germline, CDR1 is SGHVS, CDR2 FNYEAQ. The CDR3 DNA reads as TGTGCCAGCAGCTTAATTGCGGGACAGGGGGCATGGGGCGAGCAGTACTTC. This sequence encodes CASSLIAGQGAWGEQYF.

The rearrangement joins TRBV5-4 to TRBJ2-2, with unresolved D. Per the germline V gene, CDR1 is SGHNT and CDR2 is YYREEE (reference sequence). CDR3 length: 15 residues. V dropped 5 bases and J dropped 6 bases, with 17 bases sitting between them. CDR3 amino acids: CASSVPSPGPGELFF. In nucleotides, the CDR3 is TGTGCCAGCAGTGTCCCCTCGCCTGGCCCCGGGGAGCTGTTTTTT. The entire variable domain, with the rest obtained from reference TRBV5-4 and TRBJ2-2, is as follows: ETGVTQSPTHLIKTRGQQVTLRCSSQSGHNTVSWYQQALGQGPQFIFQYYREEENGRGNFPPRFSGLQFPNYSSELNVNALELDDSALYLCASSVPSPGPGELFFGEGSRLTVL.

The chain joins TRBV5-6 to TRBJ2-2; D is undetermined. This CDR3 contains 15 residues. Per germline, CDR1 SGHDT and CDR2 YYEEEE. V shed 0 bases and J shed 1 base, with 7 bases lying between them. The CDR3 region has the DNA TGTGCCAGCAGCTTGGACACAAGGAACACCGGGGAGCTGTTTTTT. Amino acids: CASSLDTRNTGELFF.

The chain links TRBV3-1 (or the pseudogene TRBV3-2) to TRBJ2-3; TRBD1 aligns across 9 bases. This CDR3 comprises 14 residues. V shed 5 bases and J 4 bases; nucleotides not matched to a gene: 4. The germline V gene has CDR1 LGHDT and CDR2 YNNKEL (reference sequence). CDR3 coding DNA: TGTGCCAGCAGCTATTACAGGGGGCCAGATACGCAGTATTTT. Translated: CASSYYRGPDTQYF.

Only one count was recorded for this clone. The chain uses TRBV16 and TRBJ2-6, with a possible D match to TRBD1 (6 bases). The length of the CDR3 is 15 residues. Germline CDR1 KGHSY, CDR2 FQNENV. V lost 1 base and J lost 4, with 8 bases in between. CDR3 loop: CASSQWGHGANVLTF. CDR3 nucleotides: TGTGCCAGCAGCCAATGGGGGCACGGGGCCAACGTCCTGACTTTC. Supplemented by reference TRBV16 and TRBJ2-6, the full variable domain reads GEEVAQTPKHLVRGEGQKAKLYCAPIKGHSYVFWYQQVLKNEFKFLISFQNENVFDETGMPKERFSAKCLPNSPCSLEIQATKLEDSAVYFCASSQWGHGANVLTFGAGSRLTVL.

This chain connects TRBV4-3 to TRBJ1-5, with D unresolved. Germline CDR1 LGHNA, CDR2 YSLEER. The CDR3 has 13 amino acids. V lost 0 bases and J 6 bases, leaving 6 bases between the germline ends. The CDR3 DNA reads as TGCGCCAGCAGCCAAGAAGTCGGTCAGCCCCAGCATTTT. It yields the protein CASSQEVGQPQHF.

The rearrangement links TRBV2 to TRBJ2-2; D not resolved. The germline V gene encodes CDR1 SNHLY and CDR2 FYNNEI. V dropped 5 bases and J dropped 0 bases, with 4 bases sitting between them. CDR3 length equals 13 residues. DNA of the CDR3: TGTGCCAGCAGTAACACGAACACCGGGGAGCTGTTTTTT. This encodes CASSNTNTGELFF.

This chain joins TRBV3-1 (or the pseudogene TRBV3-2) and TRBJ2-1; D is possibly TRBD2 (8 bases). The CDR3 consists of 15 residues. The germline V gene encodes CDR1 LGHDT and CDR2 YNNKEL (reference sequence). V was pared by 4 bases and J by 10 bases, with 20 bases between. The CDR3 loop is CASSPKRGPRGEQFF. The CDR3, as DNA: TGTGCCAGCAGCCCGAAGCGGGGGCCCAGGGGGGAGCAGTTCTTC.

This chain joins TRBV5-1 and TRBJ2-3; TRBD1 matches 8 bases. Looked up from germline, CDR1 is SGHRS and CDR2 is YFSETQ. J was trimmed by 4 bases and V by 2 bases; bases with no gene match: 3. The CDR3 has 14 residues. Here the CDR3 DNA reads TGCGCCAGCAGCTTAGGACAGGGCTCAGATACGCAGTATTTT. Protein product: CASSLGQGSDTQYF.

The genes are TRBV2 and TRBJ1-2, with D possibly TRBD1 on 5 matching bases. Germline V gene sequence: CDR1 SNHLY, CDR2 FYNNEI. The CDR3 runs 14 residues. V shed 6 bases and J shed 3 bases, with 14 bases lying between them. The CDR3 region is CASRRVQGDYGYTF. CDR3 bases: TGTGCCAGCAGGCGAGTACAAGGGGACTATGGCTACACCTTC.

A note on this clone: In the same sample, other DNA sequences code for this CDR3. The V and J genes are TRBV5-4 and TRBJ1-1; D is perhaps TRBD1 (5 bases). With 1 base removed from V and 5 bases from J, the gap between germline ends came to 6 bases. CDR1 is SGHNT and CDR2 is YYREEE in the germline V gene (reference sequence). The CDR3 extends over 12 amino acids. The CDR3 spells CASSLRGTEAFF. CDR3 nucleotide sequence: TGTGCCAGCAGCTTGAGGGGAACTGAAGCTTTCTTT. Filled out from reference TRBV5-4 and TRBJ1-1, the complete variable domain reads ETGVTQSPTHLIKTRGQQVTLRCSSQSGHNTVSWYQQALGQGPQFIFQYYREEENGRGNFPPRFSGLQFPNYSSELNVNALELDDSALYLCASSLRGTEAFFGQGTRLTVV.

The rearrangement uses TRBV6-2 or TRBV6-3 and TRBJ2-1, with 9 bases lining up with TRBD2. This CDR3 contains 17 residues. Germline V lookup: CDR1 MNHEY, CDR2 SVGEGT. J was trimmed by 0 bases and V by 6 bases; bases with no gene match: 9. Written as DNA, the CDR3 is TGTGCCAGCAGCCCTACCGGGACTAGCACCTCCTACAATGAGCAGTTCTTC. This gives the protein CASSPTGTSTSYNEQFF.

This chain joins TRBV6-5 and TRBJ1-5; no clear D gene. The CDR3 sequence is 12 residues long. Trimming took off 5 bases at V and 0 bases at J, with 2 bases between the two ends. CDR1 MNHEY and CDR2 SVGAGI come from the germline V gene. The CDR3, as DNA: TGTGCCAGCAGTCATAGCAATCAGCCCCAGCATTTT. It codes for CASSHSNQPQHF.

V and J are TRBV12-5 and TRBJ2-4; the D gene is possibly TRBD2 (6 bases). V was shortened by 2 bases and J by 7 bases, with 18 bases between the two germline ends. The CDR3 covers 16 residues. Germline V gene data show CDR1 as LGHNT and CDR2 as FRNRAP. The CDR3 reads CASGLSAGGTPNIQYF. As DNA, the CDR3 is TGTGCTAGTGGTTTGTCTGCCGGGGGAACCCCTAACATTCAGTACTTC.

The rearrangement uses TRBV3-1 (or the pseudogene TRBV3-2) and TRBJ1-6, with a possible D match to TRBD1 (5 bases). CDR3 length: 14 amino acids. V was trimmed by 3 bases and J by 9 bases, leaving 12 bases between them. CDR1 and CDR2 from the germline V gene are LGHDT and YNNKEL (reference sequence). The CDR3 loop is CASSQGRESSPLHF. As DNA, the CDR3 is TGTGCCAGCAGCCAGGGACGGGAGAGTTCACCCCTCCACTTT.

This clone showed up just once. The V call is TRBV7-9, the J call TRBJ2-5; possible D gene TRBD2, 5 bases. Germline V lookup: CDR1 SEHNR, CDR2 FQNEAQ (reference sequence). The CDR3 runs 14 residues. V was pared by 2 bases and J by 2 bases, with 9 bases between. CDR3 region: CASSLFGEQETQYF. In DNA form, the CDR3 reads TGTGCCAGCAGCTTATTCGGGGAGCAAGAGACCCAGTACTTC. Using reference TRBV7-9 and TRBJ2-5 for the parts outside the CDR3, the full variable domain is DTGVSQNPRHKITKRGQNVTFRCDPISEHNRLYWYRQTLGQGPEFLTYFQNEAQLEKSRLLSDRFSAERPKGSFSTLEIQRTEQGDSAMYLCASSLFGEQETQYFGPGTRLLVL.

The chain uses TRBV14 and TRBJ2-5, with a weak D call TRBD1 (5 bases). V was clipped by 0 bases and J by 1 base, with 9 bases between them. CDR1 is SGHDN and CDR2 is FVKESK in the germline V gene. The CDR3 spans 15 residues. For the CDR3, the DNA is TGTGCCAGCAGCCAAGATCGTGGGGCCCAAGAGACCCAGTACTTC. As protein: CASSQDRGAQETQYF.

Only one count was recorded for this clone. The chain joins TRBV27 to TRBJ2-1, with 10 bases matching TRBD2. In germline, CDR1 is MNHEY, CDR2 SMNVEV (reference sequence). After removal of 7 bases from V and 8 bases from J, the junction contained 11 bases not matched to a gene. The CDR3 length is 15 residues. CDR3 region: CASTHRAGGSYEQFF. Here the CDR3 DNA reads TGTGCCAGCACACATCGAGCGGGGGGGTCTTATGAGCAGTTCTTC.

This sequence joins TRBV6-5 and TRBJ2-7, with 9 positions matching TRBD2. The ends lost 8 bases at V and 2 bases at J; junction bases unmatched: 10. The CDR3 is made up of 15 amino acids. The germline V gene has CDR1 MNHEY and CDR2 SVGAGI. CDR3 sequence reads: CASGVGSGSPYEQYF. CDR3 DNA: TGTGCCAGCGGCGTCGGTAGCGGGAGCCCCTACGAGCAGTACTTC.

The rearrangement joins TRBV6-1 to TRBJ2-7; D may be TRBD2 (6 bases). The CDR3 totals 12 residues. CDR1 MNHNS and CDR2 SASEGT come from the germline V gene. The V end was cut by 10 bases, the J end by 2 bases, with 12 bases between. This CDR3 reads CATSGVTYEQYF. CDR3 nucleotides: TGTGCCACCTCGGGGGTTACCTACGAGCAGTACTTC.

The chain is built from TRBV5-1 and TRBJ2-1; 7 bases map to TRBD1. With V trimmed by 1 base and J by 7 bases, 8 bases remained unmatched. The germline CDR1 and CDR2 sequences are SGHRS and YFSETQ. This CDR3 has 15 residues. In DNA, the CDR3 is TGCGCCAGCAGCTTGTTTGACGGCAGGGGGAATGAGCAGTTCTTC. This sequence encodes CASSLFDGRGNEQFF.

The V gene is TRBV11-3, the J gene TRBJ2-3; 12 nucleotides line up with TRBD2. The CDR3 sequence is 16 residues long. Trimming took 3 bases from V and 2 from J; bases not matched to a gene: 3. Germline loops: CDR1 SGHNT, CDR2 YENEEA. This chain's CDR3 is CASSFRTSGVTDTQYF. CDR3 bases: TGTGCCAGCAGCTTCCGGACTAGCGGGGTCACAGATACGCAGTATTTT. The full variable domain, with the rest looked up from reference TRBV11-3 and TRBJ2-3, is EAGVVQSPRYKIIEKKQPVAFWCNPISGHNTLYWYLQNLGQGPELLIRYENEEAVDDSQLPKDRFSAERLKGVDSTLKIQPAELGDSAVYLCASSFRTSGVTDTQYFGPGTRLTVL.

This chain joins TRBV4-2 and TRBJ1-4, with a tentative D call TRBD1 (6 bases). This CDR3 has 12 amino acids. V dropped 0 bases and J dropped 16 bases, with 12 bases sitting between them. In germline, CDR1 is LGHNA, CDR2 YNFKEQ. CDR3 protein: CASSQEGDTRFF. CDR3 nucleotides: TGTGCCAGCAGCCAAGAAGGGGACACCAGGTTTTTT.

This chain uses TRBV27 with TRBJ1-6, with D unresolved. Germline V gene sequence: CDR1 MNHEY, CDR2 SMNVEV (reference sequence). The ends were cut back, 3 bases at V and 8 bases at J, with 14 bases in the middle. The CDR3 is 15 residues long. The CDR3 DNA sequence: TGTGCCAGCAGTTTCACCGCAGACGGGGATTCACCCCTCCACTTT. The encoded protein is CASSFTADGDSPLHF.

This chain joins TRBV28 and TRBJ1-1; D remains unclear. CDR1 and CDR2 (germline): MDHEN, SYDVKM. Trimming removed 1 base at V and 10 bases at J, with 7 bases between. The CDR3 spans 11 residues. The CDR3 region has the DNA TGTGCCAGCAGTTTATCGACACGAGCTTTCTTT. Translating it yields CASSLSTRAFF.

This clone was seen only a few times. The CDR3 reads CASSQAGTDTQYF. The CDR3 DNA reads as TGTGCCAGCAGCCAAGCTGGCACAGATACGCAGTATTTT. V and J are TRBV14 and TRBJ2-3, with D hard to call. Looked up from germline, CDR1 is SGHDN and CDR2 is FVKESK. Trimming removed 1 base at V and 1 base at J, with 3 bases between. This CDR3 contains 13 residues.

In the case of this clone: Germline and junction disagree at one end, which may indicate a read error. This rearrangement joins TRBV7-7 to TRBJ2-5; D is possibly TRBD2 (5 bases). CDR1 and CDR2 from the germline V gene are SSHAT and FNYEAQ (reference sequence). CDR3 length: 15 residues. The CDR3 nucleotides read TGTGCTAGCAGCTTGGGGAGTAGCGTCCAAGAGACCCAGTACTTC. The encoded protein is CASSLGSSVQETQYF.